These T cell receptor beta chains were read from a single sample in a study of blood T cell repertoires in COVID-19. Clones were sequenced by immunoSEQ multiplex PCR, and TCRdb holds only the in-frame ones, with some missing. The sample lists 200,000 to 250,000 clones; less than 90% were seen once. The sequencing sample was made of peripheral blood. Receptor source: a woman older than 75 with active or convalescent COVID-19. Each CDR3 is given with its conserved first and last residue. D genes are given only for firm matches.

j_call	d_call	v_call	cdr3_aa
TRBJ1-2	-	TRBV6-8	CASSYGHRVLRGLRGYTF
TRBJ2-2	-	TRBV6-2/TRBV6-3	CASSYGTSRAGELFF
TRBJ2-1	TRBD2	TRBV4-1	CASSLLGLAGGNEQFF
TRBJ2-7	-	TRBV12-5	CASGLGTYYEQYF
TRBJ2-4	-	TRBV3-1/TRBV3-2	CASSQVGQKNIQYF
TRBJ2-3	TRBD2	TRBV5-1	CASSKSSGGASDTQYF
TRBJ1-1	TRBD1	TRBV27	CASSSGGEAFF
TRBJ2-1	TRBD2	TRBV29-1	CSVQAGLASREQFF
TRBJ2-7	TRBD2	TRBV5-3	CARSGAGLAGAHEQYF
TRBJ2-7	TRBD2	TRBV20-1	CSASTLSGGFYEQYF
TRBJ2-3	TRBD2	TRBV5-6	CASSLRLAGAGGADTQYF
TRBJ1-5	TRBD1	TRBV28	CASSPMDRGNQPQHF
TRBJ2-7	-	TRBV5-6	CASTEDPGSYEQYF
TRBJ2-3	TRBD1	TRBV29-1	CSVKGTGFRLDTDTQYF
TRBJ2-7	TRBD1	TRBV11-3	CASSLGGQGYEQYF
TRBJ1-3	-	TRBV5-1	CASSSTTVGNTIYF
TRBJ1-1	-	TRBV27	CASSQDRANTEAFF
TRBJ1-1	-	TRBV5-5	CASSLTTKNTEAFF
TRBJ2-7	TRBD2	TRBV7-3	CASSLMGGSLAYEQYF
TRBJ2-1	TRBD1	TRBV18	CASSPIPGRTGHNEQFF
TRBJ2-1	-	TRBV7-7	CASSISVNHGNEQFF
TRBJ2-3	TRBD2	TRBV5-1	CASRRQSGRYTDTQYF
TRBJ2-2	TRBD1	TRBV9	CASSPRTGNTGELFF
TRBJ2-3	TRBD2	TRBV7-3	CASSQTSGKTDTQYF
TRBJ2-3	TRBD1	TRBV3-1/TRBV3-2	CASSHFRQGEHTQYF
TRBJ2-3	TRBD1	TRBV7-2	CASSVGDSETDTQYF
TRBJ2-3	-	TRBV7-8	CASSRTSGSYSTDTQYF
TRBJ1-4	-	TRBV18	CASSPTGSKGEKLFF
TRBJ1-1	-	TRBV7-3	CASSSKGRKGLNTEAFF
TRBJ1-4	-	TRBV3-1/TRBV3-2	CASRDRQSNNEKLFF
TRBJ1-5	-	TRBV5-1	CASSLGSGASNQPQHF
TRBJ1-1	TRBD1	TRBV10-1	CASSESGDRADTEAFF
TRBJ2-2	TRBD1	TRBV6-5	CASRTGEATGELFF
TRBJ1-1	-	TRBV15	CATSRVVGPTEAFF
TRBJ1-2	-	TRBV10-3	CAISAPALDGYTF
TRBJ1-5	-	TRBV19	CASSKSYQPQHF
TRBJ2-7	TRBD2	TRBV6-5	CASSLAGETYEQYF
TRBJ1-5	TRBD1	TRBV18	CASSLQGMGQPQHF
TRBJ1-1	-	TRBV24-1	CATHSGARIEAFF
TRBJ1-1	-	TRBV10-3	CAISENPGMNTEAFF
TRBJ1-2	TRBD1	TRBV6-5	CASSPGGDRDYGYTF
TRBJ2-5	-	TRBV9	CASSVGAVYQETQYF
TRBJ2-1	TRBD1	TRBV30	CAWSRDRGPGEQFF
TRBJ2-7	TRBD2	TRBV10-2	CASSDSGLAGGDEQYF
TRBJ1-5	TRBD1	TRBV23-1	CASSQSLRGLVDQPQHF
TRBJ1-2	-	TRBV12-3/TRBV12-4	CASSFGVYGYTF
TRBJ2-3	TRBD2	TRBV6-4	CASSQRGATGADTQYF
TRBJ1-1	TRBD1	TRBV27	CASSLEGARGTEAFF
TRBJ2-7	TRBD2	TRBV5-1	CASSLALGLAGGYEQYF
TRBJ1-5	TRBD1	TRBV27	CASSLRQGTVKHQPQHF
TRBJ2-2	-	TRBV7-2	CASSLQATGELFF
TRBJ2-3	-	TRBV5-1	CASSLVAGATDTQYF
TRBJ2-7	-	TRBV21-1	CASSKGGGRNPLRFNEQYF
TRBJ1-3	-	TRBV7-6	CASSLLAGDNTIYF
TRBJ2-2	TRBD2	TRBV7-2	CASSLRASGAGGELFF